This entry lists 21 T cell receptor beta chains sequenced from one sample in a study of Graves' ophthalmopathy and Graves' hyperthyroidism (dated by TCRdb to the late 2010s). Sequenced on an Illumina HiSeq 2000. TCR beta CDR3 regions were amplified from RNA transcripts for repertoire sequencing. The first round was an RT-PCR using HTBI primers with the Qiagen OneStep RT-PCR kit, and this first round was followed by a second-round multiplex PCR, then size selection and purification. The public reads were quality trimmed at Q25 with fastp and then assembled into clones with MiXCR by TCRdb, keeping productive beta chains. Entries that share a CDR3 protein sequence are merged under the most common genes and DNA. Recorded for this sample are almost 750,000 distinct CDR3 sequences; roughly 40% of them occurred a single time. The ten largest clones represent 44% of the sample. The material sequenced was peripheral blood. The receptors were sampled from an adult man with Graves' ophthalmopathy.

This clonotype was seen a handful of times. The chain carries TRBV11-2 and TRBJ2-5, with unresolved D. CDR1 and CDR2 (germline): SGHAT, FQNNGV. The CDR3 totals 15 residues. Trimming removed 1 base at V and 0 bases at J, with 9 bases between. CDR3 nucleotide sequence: TGTGCCAGCAGCTTAGTGGGTCGGGACCAAGAGACCCAGTACTTC. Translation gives CASSLVGRDQETQYF.

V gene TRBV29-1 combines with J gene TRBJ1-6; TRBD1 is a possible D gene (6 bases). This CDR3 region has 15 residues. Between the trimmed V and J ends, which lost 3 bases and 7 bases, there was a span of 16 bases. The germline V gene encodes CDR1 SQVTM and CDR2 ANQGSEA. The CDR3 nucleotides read TGCAGCGTTGAGATAGGGGGAGCAGGGAATTCACCCCTCCACTTT. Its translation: CSVEIGGAGNSPLHF.

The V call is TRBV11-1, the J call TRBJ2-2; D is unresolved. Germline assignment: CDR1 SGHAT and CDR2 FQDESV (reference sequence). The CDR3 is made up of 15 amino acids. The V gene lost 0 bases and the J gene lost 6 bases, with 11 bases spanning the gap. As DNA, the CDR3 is TGTGCCAGCAGCTTAGCTAGTTTAGGGCCCGGGGAGCTGTTTTTT. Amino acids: CASSLASLGPGELFF.

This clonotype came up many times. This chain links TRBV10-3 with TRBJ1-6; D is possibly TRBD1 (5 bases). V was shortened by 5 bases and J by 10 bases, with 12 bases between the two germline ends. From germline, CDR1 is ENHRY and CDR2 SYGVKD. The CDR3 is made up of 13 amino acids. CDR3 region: CAISRGVESPLHF. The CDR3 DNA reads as TGTGCCATCAGTAGGGGAGTAGAGTCACCCCTCCACTTT.

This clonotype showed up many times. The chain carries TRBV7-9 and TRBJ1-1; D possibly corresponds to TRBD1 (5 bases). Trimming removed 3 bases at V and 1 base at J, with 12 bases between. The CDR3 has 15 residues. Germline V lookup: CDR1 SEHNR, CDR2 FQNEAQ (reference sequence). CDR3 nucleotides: TGTGCCAGCAGCTTGCCCGCCGGGGCGAACACTGAAGCTTTCTTT. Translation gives CASSLPAGANTEAFF.

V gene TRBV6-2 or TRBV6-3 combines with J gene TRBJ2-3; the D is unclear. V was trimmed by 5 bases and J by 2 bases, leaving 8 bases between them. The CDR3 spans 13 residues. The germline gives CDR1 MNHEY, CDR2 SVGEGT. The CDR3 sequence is CASSQDDTDTQYF. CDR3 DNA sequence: TGTGCCAGCAGTCAGGACGACACAGATACGCAGTATTTT.

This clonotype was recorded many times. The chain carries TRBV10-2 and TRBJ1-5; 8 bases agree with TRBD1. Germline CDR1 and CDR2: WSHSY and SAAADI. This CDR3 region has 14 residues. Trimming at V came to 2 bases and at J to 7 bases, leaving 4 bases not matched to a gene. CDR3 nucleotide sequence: TGCGCCAGCAGTGAGGCAGGGGGCATACAGCCCCAGCATTTT. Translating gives CASSEAGGIQPQHF.

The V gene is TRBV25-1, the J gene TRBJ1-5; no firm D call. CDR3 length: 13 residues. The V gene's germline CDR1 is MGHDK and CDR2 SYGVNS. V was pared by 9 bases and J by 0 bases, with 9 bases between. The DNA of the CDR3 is TGTGCCAGGCGATCTTATAGCAATCAGCCCCAGCATTTT. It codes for CARRSYSNQPQHF.

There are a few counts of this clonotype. The CDR3 sequence: CSVEISPPSGELFF. Written as DNA, the CDR3 is TGCAGCGTTGAAATCTCTCCACCCTCCGGGGAGCTGTTTTTT. V gene TRBV29-1 combines with J gene TRBJ2-2; D unclear. The germline V gene has CDR1 SQVTM and CDR2 ANQGSEA. CDR3 length: 14 residues. Trimming pared 2 bases from V and 6 bases from J, leaving 13 bases between.

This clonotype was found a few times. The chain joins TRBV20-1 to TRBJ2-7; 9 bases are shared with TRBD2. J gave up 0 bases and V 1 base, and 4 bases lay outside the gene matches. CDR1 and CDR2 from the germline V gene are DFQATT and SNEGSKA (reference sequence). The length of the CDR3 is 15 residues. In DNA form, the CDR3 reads TGCAGTGCTAGAGGACTAGCGGTACCCTCCTACGAGCAGTACTTC. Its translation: CSARGLAVPSYEQYF.

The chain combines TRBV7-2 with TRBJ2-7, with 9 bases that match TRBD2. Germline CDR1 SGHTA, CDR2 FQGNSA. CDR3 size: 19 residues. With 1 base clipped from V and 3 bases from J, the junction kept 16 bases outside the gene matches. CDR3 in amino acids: CASSLGYGGGRAGDYEQYF. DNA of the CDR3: TGTGCCAGCAGCTTAGGGTACGGGGGCGGGAGGGCCGGTGACTACGAGCAGTACTTC.

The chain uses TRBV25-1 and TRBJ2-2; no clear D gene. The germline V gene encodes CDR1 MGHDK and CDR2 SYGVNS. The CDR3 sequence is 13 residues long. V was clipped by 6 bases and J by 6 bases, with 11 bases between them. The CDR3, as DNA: TGTGCCAGCAGCCCGGTAGTAGCCGGGGAGCTGTTTTTT. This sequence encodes CASSPVVAGELFF. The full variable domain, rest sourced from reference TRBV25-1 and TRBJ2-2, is EADIYQTPRYLVIGTGKKITLECSQTMGHDKMYWYQQDPGMELHLIHYSYGVNSTEKGDLSSESTVSRIRTEHFPLTLESARPSHTSQYLCASSPVVAGELFFGEGSRLTVL.

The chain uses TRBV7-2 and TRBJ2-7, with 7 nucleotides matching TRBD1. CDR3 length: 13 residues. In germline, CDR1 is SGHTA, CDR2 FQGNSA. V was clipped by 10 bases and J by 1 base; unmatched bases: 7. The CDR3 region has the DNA TGTGCCACCAATCGACAGGGTTCCTACGAGCAGTACTTC. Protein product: CATNRQGSYEQYF.

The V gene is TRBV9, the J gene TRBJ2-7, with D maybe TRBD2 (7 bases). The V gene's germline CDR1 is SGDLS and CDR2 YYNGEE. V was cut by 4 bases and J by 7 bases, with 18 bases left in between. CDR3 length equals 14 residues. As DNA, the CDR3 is TGTGCCAGCAGCCCCTTCCGGGGGGCACGAGAGCAGTACTTC. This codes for CASSPFRGAREQYF.

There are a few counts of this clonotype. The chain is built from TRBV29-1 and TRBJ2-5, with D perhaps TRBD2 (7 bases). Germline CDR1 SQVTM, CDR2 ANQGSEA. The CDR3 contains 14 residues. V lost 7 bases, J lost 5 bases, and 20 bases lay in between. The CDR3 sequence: CSAPWGGAGETQYF. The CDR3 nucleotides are TGCAGCGCCCCATGGGGGGGCGCGGGGGAGACCCAGTACTTC.

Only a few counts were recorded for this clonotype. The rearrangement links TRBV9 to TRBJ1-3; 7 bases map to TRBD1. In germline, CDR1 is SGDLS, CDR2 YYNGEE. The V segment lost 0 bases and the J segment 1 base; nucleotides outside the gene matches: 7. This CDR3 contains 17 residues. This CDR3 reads CASSVGEGQNSGNTIYF. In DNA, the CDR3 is TGTGCCAGCAGCGTAGGGGAGGGACAGAATTCTGGAAACACCATATATTTT. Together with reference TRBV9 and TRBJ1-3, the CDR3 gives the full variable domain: DSGVTQTPKHLITATGQRVTLRCSPRSGDLSVYWYQQSLDQGLQFLIQYYNGEERAKGNILERFSAQQFPDLHSELNLSSLELGDSALYFCASSVGEGQNSGNTIYFGEGSWLTVV.

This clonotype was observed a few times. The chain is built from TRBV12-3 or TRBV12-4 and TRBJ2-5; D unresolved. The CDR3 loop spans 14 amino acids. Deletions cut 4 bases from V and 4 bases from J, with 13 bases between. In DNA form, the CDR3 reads TGTGCCAGCAGTTCCGTCGTAGCCGGAGAGACCCAGTACTTC. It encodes CASSSVVAGETQYF.

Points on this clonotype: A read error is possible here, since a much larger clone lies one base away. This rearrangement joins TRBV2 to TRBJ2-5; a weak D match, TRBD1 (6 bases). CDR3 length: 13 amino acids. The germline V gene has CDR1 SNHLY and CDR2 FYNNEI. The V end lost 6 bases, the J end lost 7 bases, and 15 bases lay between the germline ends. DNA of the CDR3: TGTGCCAGCAGGAGGGGGACAACAGGGACCCAGTACTTC. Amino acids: CASRRGTTGTQYF.

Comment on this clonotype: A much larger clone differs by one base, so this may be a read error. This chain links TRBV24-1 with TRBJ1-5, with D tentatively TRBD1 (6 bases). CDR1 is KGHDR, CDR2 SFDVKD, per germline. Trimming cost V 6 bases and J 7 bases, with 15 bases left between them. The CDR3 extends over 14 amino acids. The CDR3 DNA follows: TGTGCCACCAGTTACTCCGGGGGCGGACAGCCCCAGCATTTT. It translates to CATSYSGGGQPQHF.

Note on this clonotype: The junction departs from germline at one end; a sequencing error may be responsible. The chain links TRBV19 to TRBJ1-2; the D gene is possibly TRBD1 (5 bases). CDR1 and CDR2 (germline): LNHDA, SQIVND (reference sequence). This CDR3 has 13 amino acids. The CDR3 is CASSLDTSGGYTF. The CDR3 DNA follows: TGCGCCAGCAGCCTGGACACTAGCGGTGGCTACACCTTC.

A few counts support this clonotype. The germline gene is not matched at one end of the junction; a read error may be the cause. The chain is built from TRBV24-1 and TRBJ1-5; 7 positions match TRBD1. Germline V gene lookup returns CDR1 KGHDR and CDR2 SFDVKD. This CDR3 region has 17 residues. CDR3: CASSAHRGLGPNQPQHF. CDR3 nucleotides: TGTGCCAGCAGTGCCCACAGGGGCCTTGGGCCTAATCAGCCCCAGCATTTT.